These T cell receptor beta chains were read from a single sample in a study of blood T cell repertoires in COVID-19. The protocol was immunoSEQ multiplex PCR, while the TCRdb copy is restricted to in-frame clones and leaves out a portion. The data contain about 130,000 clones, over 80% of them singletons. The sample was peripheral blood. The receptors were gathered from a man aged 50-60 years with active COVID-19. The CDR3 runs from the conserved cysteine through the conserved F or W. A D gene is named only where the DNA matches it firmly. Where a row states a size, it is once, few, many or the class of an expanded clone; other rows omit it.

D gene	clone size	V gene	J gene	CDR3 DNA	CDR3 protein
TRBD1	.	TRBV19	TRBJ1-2	TGTGCCAGTAGTAGAGGGACAGGGGCCTCTAATGGCTACACCTTC	CASSRGTGASNGYTF
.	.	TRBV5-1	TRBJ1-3	TGCGCCAGCAGCTTGGACGGTGACAGCTCTGGAAACACCATATATTTT	CASSLDGDSSGNTIYF
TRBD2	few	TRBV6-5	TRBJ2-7	TGTGCCAGCACCAGAAGCGGGGGGATCTCCTACGAGCAGTACTTC	CASTRSGGISYEQYF
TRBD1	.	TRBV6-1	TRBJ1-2	TGTGCCAGCAGTGAAGCAGGGACAGGCTATGGCTACACCTTC	CASSEAGTGYGYTF
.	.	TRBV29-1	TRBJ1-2	TGCAGCGTTATCCCAGGGTTGGTGTACGATGGCTACACCTTC	CSVIPGLVYDGYTF
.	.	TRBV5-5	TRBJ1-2	TGTGCCAGCAGCTTGCAGGTCGCCTTACTCTATGGCTACACCTTC	CASSLQVALLYGYTF
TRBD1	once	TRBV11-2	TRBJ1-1	TGTGCCAGCAGCTCGGGACAGGGAGAAGCTTTCTTT	CASSSGQGEAFF
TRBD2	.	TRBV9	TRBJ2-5	TGTGCCAGCAGCGTAGCAGCTAGCGGGGGTGAGACCCAGTACTTC	CASSVAASGGETQYF
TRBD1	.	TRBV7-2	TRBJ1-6	TGTGCCAGCAGCCCCGAAAACAGGGGGTTCTCACCCCTCCACTTT	CASSPENRGFSPLHF
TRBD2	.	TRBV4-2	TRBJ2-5	TGTGCCAGCAGCTCTCGTCGCGGGGGGGCTGAGACCCAGTACTTC	CASSSRRGGAETQYF
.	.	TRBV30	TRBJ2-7	TGTGCCTGGACAAGAGACACATCCTACGAGCAGTACTTC	CAWTRDTSYEQYF
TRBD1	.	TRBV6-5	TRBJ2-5	TGTGCCAGCAGCAGGGGGCAAGAGACCCAGTACTTC	CASSRGQETQYF
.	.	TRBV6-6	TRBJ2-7	TGTGCCAGCAGCCTTCGACAGGTTGAGCAGTACTTC	CASSLRQVEQYF
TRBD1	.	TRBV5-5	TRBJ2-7	TGTGCCAGCAGCGGCGGACAGGGGGCCTACGAGCAGTACTTC	CASSGGQGAYEQYF
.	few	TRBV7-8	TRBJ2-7	TGTGCCAGCAGCCTAGGCCGTGGGGCCGTCTGGGGAAACGAGCAGTACTTC	CASSLGRGAVWGNEQYF
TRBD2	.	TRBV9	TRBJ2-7	TGTGCCAGCAGCACCGAGGCGGGGACTAGTAGAACCGAGCAGTACTTC	CASSTEAGTSRTEQYF
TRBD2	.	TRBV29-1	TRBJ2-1	TGCAGCGTCGTTAGCGGGGGGGGTTACAATGAGCAGTTCTTC	CSVVSGGGYNEQFF
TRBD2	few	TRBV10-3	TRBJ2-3	TGTGCCATCCGGCCGGGACTAGCGGGGGGAATTGCAGATACGCAGTATTTT	CAIRPGLAGGIADTQYF
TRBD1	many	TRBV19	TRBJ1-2	TGTGCCAGTAGTATCGAAAACCAGGGACAGGGGGCGATTCACTATGGCTACACCTTC	CASSIENQGQGAIHYGYTF
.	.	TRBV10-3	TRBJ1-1	TGTGCCATCAGTGAGGCGGTGGGGGCGGGTGAAGCTTTCTTT	CAISEAVGAGEAFF
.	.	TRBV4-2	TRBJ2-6	TGTGCCAGCAGCCAAGAAGGCCCTGCTAGCTTCAACGTCCTGACTTTC	CASSQEGPASFNVLTF
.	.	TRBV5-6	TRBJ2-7	TGTGCCAGCAGCTTGTCTGGCCTAGCGAGCTACGAGCAGTACTTC	CASSLSGLASYEQYF
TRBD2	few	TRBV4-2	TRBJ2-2	TGTGCCAGCGAGGGCGGGGGGGCCAGCGGGGAGCTGTTTTTT	CASEGGGASGELFF
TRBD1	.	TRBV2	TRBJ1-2	TGTGCCAGCAGGGCGAGGACAGGGTTTGGCTACACCTTC	CASRARTGFGYTF
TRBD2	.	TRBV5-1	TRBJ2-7	TGCGCCAGCAGCTTGAACGGCGGGGGTCGCTCCTACGAGCAGTACTTC	CASSLNGGGRSYEQYF
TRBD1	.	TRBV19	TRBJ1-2	TGTGCCAGTAGTATTGTCTGGGGACAGGGGGCGACGAACTATGGCTACACCTTC	CASSIVWGQGATNYGYTF
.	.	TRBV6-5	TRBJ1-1	TGTGCCAGCAGTTACCCACCCGGGACTGAAGCTTTCTTT	CASSYPPGTEAFF
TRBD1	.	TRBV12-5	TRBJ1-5	TGTGCTAGTGGTGACAGGGCTCAGCCCCAGCATTTT	CASGDRAQPQHF
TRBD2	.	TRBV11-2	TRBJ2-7	TGTGCCAGCAGCTTAAGAGTCGGTCTAGCGGTCCTAAGCGAGCAGTACTTC	CASSLRVGLAVLSEQYF